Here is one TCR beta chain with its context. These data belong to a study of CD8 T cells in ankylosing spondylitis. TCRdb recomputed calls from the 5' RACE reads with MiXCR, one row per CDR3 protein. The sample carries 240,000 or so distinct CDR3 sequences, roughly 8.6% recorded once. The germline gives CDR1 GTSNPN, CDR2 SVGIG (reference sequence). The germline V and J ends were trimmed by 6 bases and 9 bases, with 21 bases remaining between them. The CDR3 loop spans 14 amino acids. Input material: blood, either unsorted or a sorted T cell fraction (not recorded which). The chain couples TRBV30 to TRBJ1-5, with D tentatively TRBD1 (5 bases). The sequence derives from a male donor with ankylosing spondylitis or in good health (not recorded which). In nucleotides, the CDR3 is TGTGCCTGTCACTGCTGGGGGGGGTCGGGGCCCCAGCATTTT. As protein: CACHCWGGSGPQHF.